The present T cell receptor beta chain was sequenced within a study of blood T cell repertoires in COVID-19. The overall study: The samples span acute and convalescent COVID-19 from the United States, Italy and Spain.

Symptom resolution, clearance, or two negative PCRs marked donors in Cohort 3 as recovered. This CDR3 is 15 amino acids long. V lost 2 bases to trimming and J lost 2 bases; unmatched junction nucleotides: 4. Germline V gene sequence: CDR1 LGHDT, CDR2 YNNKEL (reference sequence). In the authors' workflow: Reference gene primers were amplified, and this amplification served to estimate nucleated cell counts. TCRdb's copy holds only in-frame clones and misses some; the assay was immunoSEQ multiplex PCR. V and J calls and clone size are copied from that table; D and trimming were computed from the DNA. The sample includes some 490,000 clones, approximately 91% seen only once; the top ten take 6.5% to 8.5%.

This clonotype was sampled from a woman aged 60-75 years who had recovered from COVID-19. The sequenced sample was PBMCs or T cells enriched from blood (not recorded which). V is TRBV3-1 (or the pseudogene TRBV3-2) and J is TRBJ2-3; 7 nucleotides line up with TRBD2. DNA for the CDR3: TGTGCCAGCAGCCAATTGGGGGGGGTCACAGATACGCAGTATTTT. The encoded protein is CASSQLGGVTDTQYF.